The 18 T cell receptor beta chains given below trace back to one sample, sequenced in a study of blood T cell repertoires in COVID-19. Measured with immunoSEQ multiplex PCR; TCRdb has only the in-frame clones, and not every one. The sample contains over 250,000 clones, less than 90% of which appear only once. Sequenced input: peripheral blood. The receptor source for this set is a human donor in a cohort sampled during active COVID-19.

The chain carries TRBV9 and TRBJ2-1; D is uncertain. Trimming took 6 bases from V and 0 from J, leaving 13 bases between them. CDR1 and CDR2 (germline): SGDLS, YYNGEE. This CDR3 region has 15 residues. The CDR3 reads CASTSSASSYNEQFF. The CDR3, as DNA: TGTGCCAGCACTTCGAGCGCGAGCTCCTACAATGAGCAGTTCTTC.

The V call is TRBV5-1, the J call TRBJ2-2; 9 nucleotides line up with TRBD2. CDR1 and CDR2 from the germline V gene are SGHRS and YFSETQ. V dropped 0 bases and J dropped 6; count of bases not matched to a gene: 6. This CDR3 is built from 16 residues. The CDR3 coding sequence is TGCGCCAGCAGCTTGGAAGGCGGGAGGGCCTCCGGGGAGCTGTTTTTT. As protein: CASSLEGGRASGELFF.

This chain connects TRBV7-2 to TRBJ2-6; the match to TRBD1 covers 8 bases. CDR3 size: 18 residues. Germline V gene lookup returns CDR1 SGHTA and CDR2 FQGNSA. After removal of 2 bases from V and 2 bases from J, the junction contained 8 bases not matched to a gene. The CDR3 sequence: CASSLRPGGGTGANVLTF. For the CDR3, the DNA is TGTGCCAGCAGCTTAAGGCCAGGGGGCGGAACTGGGGCCAACGTCCTGACTTTC.

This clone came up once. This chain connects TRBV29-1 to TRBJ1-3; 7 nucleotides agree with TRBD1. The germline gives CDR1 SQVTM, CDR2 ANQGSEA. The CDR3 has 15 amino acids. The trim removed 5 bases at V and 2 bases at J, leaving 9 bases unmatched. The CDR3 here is CSVIFDRVAGNTIYF. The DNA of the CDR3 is TGCAGCGTTATTTTTGACAGGGTCGCTGGAAACACCATATATTTT.

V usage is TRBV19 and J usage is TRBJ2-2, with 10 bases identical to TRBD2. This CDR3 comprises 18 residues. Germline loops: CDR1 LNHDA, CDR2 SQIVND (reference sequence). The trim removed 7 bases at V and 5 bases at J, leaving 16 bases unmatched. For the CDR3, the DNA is TGTGCCAGTACGCCACCTCTTTATCTAGCGGGGGCGACCGGGGAGCTGTTTTTT. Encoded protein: CASTPPLYLAGATGELFF.

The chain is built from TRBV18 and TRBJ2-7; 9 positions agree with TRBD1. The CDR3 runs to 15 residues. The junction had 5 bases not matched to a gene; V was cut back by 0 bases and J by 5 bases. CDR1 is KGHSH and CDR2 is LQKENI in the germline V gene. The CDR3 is CASSPPQGAGNEQYF. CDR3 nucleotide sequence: TGTGCCAGCTCACCACCACAGGGGGCTGGGAACGAGCAGTACTTC.

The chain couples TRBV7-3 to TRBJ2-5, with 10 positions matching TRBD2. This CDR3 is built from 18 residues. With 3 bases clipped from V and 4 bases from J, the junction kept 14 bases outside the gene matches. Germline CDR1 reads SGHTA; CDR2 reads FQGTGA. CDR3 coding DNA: TGTGCCAGCAGCTTCAATCCATCTAGCGGGAGTTTGGGAGAGACCCAGTACTTC. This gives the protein CASSFNPSSGSLGETQYF.

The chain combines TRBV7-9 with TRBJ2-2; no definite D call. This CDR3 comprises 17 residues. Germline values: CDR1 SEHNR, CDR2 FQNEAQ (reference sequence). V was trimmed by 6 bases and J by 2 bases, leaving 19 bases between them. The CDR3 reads CASSSTALAFNTGELFF. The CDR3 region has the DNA TGTGCCAGCAGTAGCACCGCCTTAGCCTTTAACACCGGGGAGCTGTTTTTT.

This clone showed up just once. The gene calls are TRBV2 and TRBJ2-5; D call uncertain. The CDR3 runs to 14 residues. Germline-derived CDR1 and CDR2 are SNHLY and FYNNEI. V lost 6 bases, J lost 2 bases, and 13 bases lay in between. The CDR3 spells CASRVMMTQETQYF. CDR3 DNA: TGTGCCAGCAGGGTAATGATGACTCAAGAGACCCAGTACTTC. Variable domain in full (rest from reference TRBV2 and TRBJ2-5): EPEVTQTPSHQVTQMGQEVILRCVPISNHLYFYWYRQILGQKVEFLVSFYNNEISEKSEIFDDQFSVERPDGSNFTLKIRSTKLEDSAMYFCASRVMMTQETQYFGPGTRLLVL.

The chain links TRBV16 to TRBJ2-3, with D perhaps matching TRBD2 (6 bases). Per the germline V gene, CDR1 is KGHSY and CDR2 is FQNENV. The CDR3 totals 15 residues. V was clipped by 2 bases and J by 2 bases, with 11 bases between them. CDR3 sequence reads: CASSQTSSFTDTQYF. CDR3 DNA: TGTGCCAGCAGCCAAACTAGCTCCTTCACAGATACGCAGTATTTT.

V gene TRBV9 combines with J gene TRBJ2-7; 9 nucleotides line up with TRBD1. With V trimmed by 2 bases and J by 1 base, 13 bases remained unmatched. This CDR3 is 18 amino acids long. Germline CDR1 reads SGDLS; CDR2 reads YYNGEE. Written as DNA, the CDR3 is TGTGCCAGCAGCGTTGTTCCTGATCAGACAGGGGGTTCCTACGAGCAGTACTTC. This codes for CASSVVPDQTGGSYEQYF.

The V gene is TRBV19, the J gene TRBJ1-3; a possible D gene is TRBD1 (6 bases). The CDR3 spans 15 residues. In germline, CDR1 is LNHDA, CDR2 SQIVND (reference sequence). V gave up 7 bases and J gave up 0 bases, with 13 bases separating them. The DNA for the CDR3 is TGTGCCAGTACCACAGACAGGTACTCTGGAAACACCATATATTTT. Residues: CASTTDRYSGNTIYF.

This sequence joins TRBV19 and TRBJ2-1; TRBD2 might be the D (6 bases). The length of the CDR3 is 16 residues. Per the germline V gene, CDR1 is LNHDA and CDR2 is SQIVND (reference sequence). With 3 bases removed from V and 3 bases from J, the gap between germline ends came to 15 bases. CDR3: CASSIGKRAGYNEQFF. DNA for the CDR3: TGTGCCAGTAGTATTGGAAAGCGGGCAGGCTACAATGAGCAGTTCTTC.

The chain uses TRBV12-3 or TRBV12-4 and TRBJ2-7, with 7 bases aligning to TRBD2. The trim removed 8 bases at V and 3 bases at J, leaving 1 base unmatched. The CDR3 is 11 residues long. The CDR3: CASGGGYEQYF. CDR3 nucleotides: TGTGCCAGCGGGGGGGGCTACGAGCAGTACTTC.

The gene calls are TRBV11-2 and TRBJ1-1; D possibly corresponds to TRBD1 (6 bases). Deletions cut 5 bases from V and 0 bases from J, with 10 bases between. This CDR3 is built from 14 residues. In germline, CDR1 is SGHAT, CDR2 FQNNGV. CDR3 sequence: CASSRTGMNTEAFF. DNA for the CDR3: TGTGCCAGCAGCCGCACAGGGATGAACACTGAAGCTTTCTTT.

CDR3 DNA sequence: TGTGCCAGCAGCTTGAAGCCATCCGAGAACACCGGGGAGCTGTTTTTT. Amino acids: CASSLKPSENTGELFF. The chain carries TRBV5-4 and TRBJ2-2; D not resolved. Germline V CDR1 and CDR2: SGHNT, YYREEE (reference sequence). Deletions cut 1 base from V and 1 base from J, with 11 bases between. This CDR3 is built from 16 residues.

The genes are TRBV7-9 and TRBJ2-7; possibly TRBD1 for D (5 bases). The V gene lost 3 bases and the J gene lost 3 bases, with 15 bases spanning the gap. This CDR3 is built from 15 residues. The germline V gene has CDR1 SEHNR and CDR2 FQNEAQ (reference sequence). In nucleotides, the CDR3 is TGTGCCAGCAGCTTCCCGCCAGGGCGTAGCTACGAGCAGTACTTC. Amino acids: CASSFPPGRSYEQYF. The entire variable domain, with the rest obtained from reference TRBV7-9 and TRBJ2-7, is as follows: DTGVSQNPRHKITKRGQNVTFRCDPISEHNRLYWYRQTLGQGPEFLTYFQNEAQLEKSRLLSDRFSAERPKGSFSTLEIQRTEQGDSAMYLCASSFPPGRSYEQYFGPGTRLTVT.

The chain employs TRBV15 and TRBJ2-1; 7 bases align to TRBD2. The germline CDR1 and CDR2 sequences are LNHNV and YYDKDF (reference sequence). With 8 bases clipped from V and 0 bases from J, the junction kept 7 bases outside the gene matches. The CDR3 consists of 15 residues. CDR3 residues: CATGEGGSSYNEQFF. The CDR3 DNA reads TGTGCCACCGGAGAGGGCGGGAGCTCCTACAATGAGCAGTTCTTC.